The 10 T cell receptor beta chains below were found in one sample sequenced in a study of preoperative IRX-2 immunotherapy in early breast cancer (dated by TCRdb to between 2018 and 2021). Receptors were amplified or captured by the immunoSEQ multiplex PCR assay. Held by TCRdb, this immuneACCESS table contains in-frame sequences only and omits some clones. Under half of the omission traces to an unresolved V gene where checked; the cause of the rest is unknown. For this sample the table gives tens of thousands of clones, of which 75% to 85% were detected only once. The ten largest clones take up about 1.5% of the sample. The label giving this sample's treatment or condition can be read as: preoperative locoregional IRX-2 cytokine immunotherapy. The material was lymph node tissue, obtained after IRX-2 immunotherapy. These TCRs come from a human donor with breast cancer.

V is TRBV11-1 and J is TRBJ1-3; D is perhaps TRBD1 (5 bases). The germline CDR1 and CDR2 sequences are SGHAT and FQDESV (reference sequence). V lost 1 base, J lost 0 bases, and 16 bases lay in between. This CDR3 is built from 18 residues. CDR3 protein: CASSLVGGSGGSGNTIYF. CDR3 in DNA: TGTGCCAGCAGCTTAGTAGGAGGGTCCGGGGGCTCTGGAAACACCATATATTTT.

The chain employs TRBV7-1 and TRBJ2-7; 7 bases match TRBD2. TRBV7-1 is placed among ORFs of uncertain function. The V gene end was trimmed by 5 bases and the J gene end by 0 bases; junction bases not matched to a gene: 7. CDR3 length: 15 residues. CDR3 region: CASSGSGLSSYEQYF. Here the CDR3 DNA reads TGTGCCAGCAGCGGTAGCGGGTTAAGCTCCTACGAGCAGTACTTC.

The chain combines TRBV19 with TRBJ2-3, with 8 nucleotides matching TRBD2. Germline V CDR1 and CDR2: LNHDA, SQIVND (reference sequence). Trimming at V came to 0 bases and at J to 0 bases, leaving 8 bases not matched to a gene. This CDR3 spans 18 amino acids. This CDR3 reads CASSIDLIAGTSTDTQYF. CDR3 DNA sequence: TGTGCCAGTAGTATAGACCTTATAGCGGGGACTAGCACAGATACGCAGTATTTT.

This chain connects TRBV6-8 to TRBJ2-3; possible D gene TRBD2, 6 bases. V dropped 6 bases and J dropped 6 bases, with 13 bases sitting between them. Looked up from germline, CDR1 is MNHGY and CDR2 is SAAAGT. The CDR3 loop spans 13 amino acids. CDR3 DNA: TGTGCCAGCAGGCCCTGGGCGGGGGATACGCAGTATTTT. Its protein product is CASRPWAGDTQYF.

The genes are TRBV6-8 and TRBJ1-1; 12 bases are a match to TRBD1. This CDR3 comprises 16 residues. V gave up 5 bases and J gave up 3 bases; unmatched junction bases: 7. Germline V CDR1 and CDR2: MNHGY, SAAAGT. CDR3 sequence (DNA): TGTGCCAGCAGTGAGGGACAGGGGGCTTGGTACACTGAAGCTTTCTTT. Its translation is CASSEGQGAWYTEAFF.

The sample holds one count of this clone. The chain carries TRBV11-3 and TRBJ2-7, with a possible D match to TRBD1 (6 bases). The CDR3 loop spans 16 amino acids. Germline V gives CDR1 SGHNT, CDR2 YENEEA. The V end lost 1 base, the J end lost 0 bases, and 13 bases lay between the germline ends. The CDR3 region has the DNA TGTGCCAGCAGCTTAGTTTCCGACAGGACCTCCTACGAGCAGTACTTC. Amino acid sequence: CASSLVSDRTSYEQYF.

The count of this clone is one. This sequence joins TRBV28 and TRBJ1-2; D might be TRBD1 (5 bases). The CDR3 covers 12 residues. V was clipped by 5 bases and J by 5 bases, with 9 bases between them. The germline CDR1 and CDR2 sequences are MDHEN and SYDVKM. CDR3 in amino acids: CASSLDSYGYTF. DNA of the CDR3: TGTGCCAGCAGTCTAGACAGTTATGGCTACACCTTC.

The chain couples TRBV6-8 to TRBJ1-6, with D possibly TRBD1 on 5 matching bases. The germline V and J ends were trimmed by 2 bases and 10 bases, with 12 bases remaining between them. CDR1 is MNHGY and CDR2 is SAAAGT in the germline V gene. CDR3 length: 14 amino acids. The CDR3 is CASSYHPGNSPLHF. Here the CDR3 DNA reads TGTGCCAGCAGTTACCACCCAGGGAACTCACCCCTCCACTTT.

The chain carries TRBV11-3 and TRBJ1-2, with a possible D match to TRBD1 (6 bases). CDR3 length: 17 amino acids. Per the germline V gene, CDR1 is SGHNT and CDR2 is YENEEA. The V gene lost 3 bases and the J gene lost 1 base, with 18 bases spanning the gap. CDR3 amino acids: CASSFGGQSVNNYGYTF. The CDR3 nucleotides read TGTGCCAGCAGCTTCGGGGGCCAGTCTGTCAATAACTATGGCTACACCTTC.

The V gene is TRBV11-3, the J gene TRBJ1-2; D perhaps matches TRBD1 (5 bases). V dropped 2 bases and J dropped 3 bases, with 13 bases sitting between them. CDR1 is SGHNT and CDR2 is YENEEA in the germline V gene. The CDR3 spans 15 residues. The CDR3 DNA follows: TGTGCCAGCAGCTTAATCCGGGGCGGCGACTATGGCTACACCTTC. Amino acid sequence: CASSLIRGGDYGYTF. Full variable domain (outside the CDR3, taken from reference TRBV11-3 and TRBJ1-2): EAGVVQSPRYKIIEKKQPVAFWCNPISGHNTLYWYLQNLGQGPELLIRYENEEAVDDSQLPKDRFSAERLKGVDSTLKIQPAELGDSAVYLCASSLIRGGDYGYTFGSGTRLTVV.